The 8 T cell receptor beta chains listed next were all sequenced from one sample in a study of T cell repertoires in cytomegalovirus infection. MiXCR, applied by TCRdb to the reads, yields one record per CDR3 protein. This table holds some 940,000 distinct CDR3 sequences, roughly 30% found once. Antigen specificity for these receptors is unknown. Sequencing was performed on cultured CD8+ T cells from PBMCs, taken from culture after CMV antigen stimulation. These receptors came from a human donor in good health (CMV status not recorded). Some clones in this sample may be carry-over from other donors' samples.

This clonotype has ten or more counts. This rearrangement joins TRBV12-3 or TRBV12-4 to TRBJ1-5, with D perhaps matching TRBD1 (6 bases). The CDR3 is made up of 13 amino acids. Trimming left V 5 bases short and J 5 bases short, with 10 bases between. The CDR3 DNA reads as TGTGCCAGCAGTCAGGGGTTCCATCAGCCCCAGCATTTT. As protein: CASSQGFHQPQHF.

Only a few counts were recorded for this clonotype. This chain links TRBV28 with TRBJ2-1, with 9 positions matching TRBD1. CDR1 is MDHEN and CDR2 is SYDVKM in the germline V gene. CDR3 length equals 17 residues. The V gene end was trimmed by 2 bases and the J gene end by 6 bases; junction bases not matched to a gene: 11. The DNA of the CDR3 is TGTGCCAGCAGTTTAGACAGGGACAGGGTAAAATTCAATGAGCAGTTCTTC. It specifies CASSLDRDRVKFNEQFF.

The chain has TRBV4-1 and TRBJ1-5; perhaps TRBD1 as D (6 bases). Per the germline V gene, CDR1 is MGHRA and CDR2 is YSYEKL. There are 15 residues in the CDR3. V was cut by 0 bases and J by 6 bases, with 12 bases left in between. DNA for the CDR3: TGCGCCAGCAGCCAAGATCGGGCCAGGGGTCAGCCCCAGCATTTT. This gives the protein CASSQDRARGQPQHF.

In this sample, this clonotype turned up a few times. V and J are TRBV2 and TRBJ2-3; D perhaps matches TRBD2 (6 bases). The CDR3 contains 15 residues. CDR1 SNHLY and CDR2 FYNNEI come from the germline V gene. Trimming left V 8 bases short and J 0 bases short, with 15 bases between. The CDR3 DNA reads TGTGCCAGCGGGGGAGGACATAGTAGCACAGATACGCAGTATTTT. Its protein product is CASGGGHSSTDTQYF.

The rearrangement uses TRBV27 and TRBJ2-7; TRBD2 is a possible D gene (6 bases). This CDR3 has 15 residues. Trimming shortened V by 6 bases and J by 0 bases, and 15 bases separated the two germline ends. Germline V gene lookup returns CDR1 MNHEY and CDR2 SMNVEV (reference sequence). CDR3: CASRIGGSSSYEQYV. As DNA, the CDR3 is TGTGCCAGCAGGATCGGGGGTTCTAGCTCCTACGAGCAGTACGTC.

Concerning this clonotype: A read error may explain this, as a much larger clone is one base away. V is TRBV7-8 and J is TRBJ1-1, with D hard to call. This CDR3 contains 14 residues. The V gene's germline CDR1 is SGHVS and CDR2 FQNEAQ. Trimming stripped 7 bases from V and 4 bases from J, with 16 bases between. CDR3 residues: CASNLTTRPTEAFF. The CDR3 DNA is TGTGCCAGCAACTTGACGACAAGGCCCACTGAAGCTTTCTTT.

This clonotype was observed at least ten times. This chain links TRBV7-9 with TRBJ1-4; D unresolved. The CDR3 runs 15 residues. The ends were cut back, 3 bases at V and 0 bases at J, with 8 bases in the middle. Looked up from germline, CDR1 is SEHNR and CDR2 is FQNEAQ (reference sequence). The CDR3 coding sequence is TGTGCCAGCAGCTTTCCCCCGGCAACTAATGAAAAACTGTTTTTT. Translating gives CASSFPPATNEKLFF.

The chain combines TRBV5-6 with TRBJ1-6; no reliable D call. From germline, CDR1 is SGHDT and CDR2 YYEEEE. This CDR3 contains 19 residues. Trimming cost V 3 bases and J 0 bases, with 19 bases left between them. CDR3 protein: CASSSRRNLIDSYNSPLHF. The CDR3 region has the DNA TGTGCCAGCAGCTCGCGGCGCAACCTAATCGACTCCTATAATTCACCCCTCCACTTT.